Presented here are 14 T cell receptor beta chains from one specimen sequenced in a study of blood T cells in healthy people across ages. Combining a sample-barcoded 5' primer with a J-beta primer mix, a second PCR ran for 7 to 11 cycles. A single record per CDR3 protein comes from TCRdb applying MiXCR to the 5' RACE reads. Altogether over 600,000 distinct CDR3 sequences are present, about half being singletons, with the ten largest covering about a sixth. Sequencing was done on a sample of blood. The receptors were sampled from a man older than 75 in good health.

This clonotype was found once. Germline and junction disagree at one end, which may indicate a read error. The genes are TRBV7-3 and TRBJ2-1; 7 positions match TRBD2. CDR1 is SGHTA, CDR2 FQGTGA, per germline. This CDR3 has 16 amino acids. CDR3: CACSQTSGRESNEQFF. The CDR3 DNA is TGTGCCTGCAGCCAAACCTCTGGGCGGGAGTCCAATGAGCAGTTCTTC.

This sequence joins TRBV20-1 and TRBJ2-3; weak D call: TRBD2 (5 bases). V shed 5 bases and J shed 2 bases, with 11 bases lying between them. The germline V gene encodes CDR1 DFQATT and CDR2 SNEGSKA (reference sequence). The CDR3 has 13 amino acids. The CDR3 spells CSAERTFTDTQYF. CDR3 DNA sequence: TGCAGTGCTGAGCGGACCTTCACAGATACGCAGTATTTT.

Note on this clonotype: The junction and the germline gene differ at one end; a read error may be behind it. The J gene is TRBJ1-6, the V gene TRBV5-1; no clear D gene. Germline CDR1 and CDR2: SGHRS and YFSETQ. This CDR3 is 15 amino acids long. The CDR3 sequence is CASSLDGGRNSLLHF. For the CDR3, the DNA is TGCGCCAGCAGCTTGGACGGCGGGAGAAATTCACTCCTCCACTTT.

The chain uses TRBV20-1 and TRBJ2-5, with 8 nucleotides matching TRBD1. Unmatched junction bases numbered 9, after V lost 5 bases and J lost 7 bases. The CDR3 covers 13 residues. In germline, CDR1 is DFQATT, CDR2 SNEGSKA (reference sequence). CDR3 sequence (DNA): TGCAGTGCTGAGACAGGGGTTGAAGCGACCCAGTACTTC. As protein: CSAETGVEATQYF.

A few counts support this clonotype. The rearrangement links TRBV29-1 to TRBJ2-7, with 11 bases identical to TRBD2. The CDR3 runs 17 residues. J lost 7 bases, V lost 7 bases, and 21 bases had no gene match. Germline V gene lookup returns CDR1 SQVTM and CDR2 ANQGSEA. For the CDR3, the DNA is TGCAGCGCCCCGGTTGAGAATAGCGGGAGGGGGTACAATGAGCAGTACTTC. This gives the protein CSAPVENSGRGYNEQYF.

Concerning this clonotype: One junction end disagrees with the germline gene, perhaps due to a read error. The chain joins TRBV5-1 to TRBJ2-7; possibly TRBD2 for D (7 bases). CDR1 is SGHRS, CDR2 YFSETQ, per germline. There are 16 residues in the CDR3. The CDR3 nucleotides are TGCACCAGCAGCTTAGGGACGGGGGGCAAAACCTACGAGCAGTACTTC. This codes for CTSSLGTGGKTYEQYF.

Turning to this clonotype: Its ends do not fully match the called genes, so a read error is possible. The J gene is TRBJ1-6, the V gene TRBV4-2, with D possibly matching TRBD1 (6 bases). Per germline, CDR1 LGHNA and CDR2 YNFKEQ. This CDR3 has 18 amino acids. CDR3 DNA sequence: TGTGCCAGCAGCCAAGATTATAATCCGGGGGCGAGGAATTCACCCCCCCACTTT. Translation: CASSQDYNPGARNSPPHF.

V is TRBV28 and J is TRBJ2-5, with a tentative D call TRBD2 (7 bases). The germline V and J ends were trimmed by 8 bases and 9 bases, with 25 bases remaining between them. Germline CDR1 is MDHEN and CDR2 is SYDVKM. The CDR3 length is 15 residues. The CDR3 DNA is TGTGCCAGCGGCAATCGCGGGGGCGTTCGGGAGGCCCAGTACTTC. Amino acids: CASGNRGGVREAQYF.

This chain joins TRBV12-3 or TRBV12-4 and TRBJ2-1; no clear D gene. The ends were cut back, 2 bases at V and 4 bases at J, with 12 bases in the middle. The CDR3 is 15 residues long. CDR3 sequence reads: CASSLRGAEYNEQFF. The CDR3 region has the DNA TGTGCCAGCAGTTTACGCGGAGCAGAGTACAATGAGCAGTTCTTC.

This sequence joins TRBV7-2 and TRBJ1-5; D unresolved. The germline V gene encodes CDR1 SGHTA and CDR2 FQGNSA. Trimming took off 0 bases at V and 5 bases at J, with 8 bases between the two ends. This CDR3 region has 14 residues. CDR3 protein: CASSLADGYQPQHF. For the CDR3, the DNA is TGTGCCAGCAGCTTAGCGGACGGCTATCAGCCCCAGCATTTT.

This clonotype was detected once. The chain employs TRBV28 and TRBJ1-5; weak D call: TRBD1 (5 bases). The CDR3 is 15 residues long. From germline, CDR1 is MDHEN and CDR2 SYDVKM. The germline V and J ends were trimmed by 6 bases and 5 bases, with 17 bases remaining between them. The CDR3 region has the DNA TGTGCCAGCAGCCAGTTGAGAGGGGCGGATCAGCCCCAGCATTTT. Its translation is CASSQLRGADQPQHF.

The chain links TRBV7-3 to TRBJ2-5; possibly TRBD1 for D (5 bases). V dropped 3 bases and J dropped 4 bases, with 15 bases sitting between them. There are 15 residues in the CDR3. Per germline, CDR1 SGHTA and CDR2 FQGTGA. The CDR3 loop reads CASSFGAGGGETQYF. Written as DNA, the CDR3 is TGTGCCAGCAGCTTTGGGGCAGGCGGTGGAGAGACCCAGTACTTC.

This clonotype was seen a single time. This chain connects TRBV18 to TRBJ2-3, with TRBD2 as a possible D gene (5 bases). CDR1 and CDR2 from the germline V gene are KGHSH and LQKENI. V shed 4 bases and J shed 5 bases, with 10 bases lying between them. This CDR3 region has 13 residues. The CDR3 sequence is CASSLQRGDTQYF. The CDR3 DNA sequence: TGTGCCAGCTCACTCCAACGGGGAGATACGCAGTATTTT.

CDR3 sequence (DNA): TGTGCCATGGGACAGGGGAGCAACGAGCAGTACTTC. Its translation: CAMGQGSNEQYF. V usage is TRBV10-3 and J usage is TRBJ2-4, with TRBD1 matching 10 bases. The better agreement between TRBJ2-7 and the DNA end casts doubt on the J call. This CDR3 has 12 amino acids. CDR1 is ENHRY and CDR2 is SYGVKD in the germline V gene.